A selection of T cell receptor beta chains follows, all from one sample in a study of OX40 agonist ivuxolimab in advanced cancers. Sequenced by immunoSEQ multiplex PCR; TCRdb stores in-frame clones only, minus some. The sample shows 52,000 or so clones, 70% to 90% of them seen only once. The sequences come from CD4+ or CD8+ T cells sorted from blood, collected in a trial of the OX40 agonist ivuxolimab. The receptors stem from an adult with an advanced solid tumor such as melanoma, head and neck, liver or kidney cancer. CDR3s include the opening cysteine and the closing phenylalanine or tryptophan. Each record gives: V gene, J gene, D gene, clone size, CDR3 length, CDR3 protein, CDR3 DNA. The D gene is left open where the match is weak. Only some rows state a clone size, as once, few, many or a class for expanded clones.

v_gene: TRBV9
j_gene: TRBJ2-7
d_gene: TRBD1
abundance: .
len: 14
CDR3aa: CASSPRDRSYEQYF
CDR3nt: TGTGCCAGCAGCCCACGGGACAGGTCCTACGAGCAGTACTTC

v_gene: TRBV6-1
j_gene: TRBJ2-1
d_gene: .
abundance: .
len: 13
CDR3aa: CASRGSSYNEQFF
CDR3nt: TGTGCCAGCAGGGGGAGCTCCTACAATGAGCAGTTCTTC

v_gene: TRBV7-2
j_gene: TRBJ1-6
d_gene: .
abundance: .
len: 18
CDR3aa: CASSLVVAQGHINSPLHF
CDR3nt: TGTGCCAGCAGCTTAGTAGTAGCTCAGGGACATATTAATTCACCCCTCCACTTT

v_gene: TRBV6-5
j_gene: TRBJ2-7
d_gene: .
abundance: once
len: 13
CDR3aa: CASSRLGRYEQYF
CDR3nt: TGTGCCAGCAGTCGTCTGGGGCGTTACGAGCAGTACTTC

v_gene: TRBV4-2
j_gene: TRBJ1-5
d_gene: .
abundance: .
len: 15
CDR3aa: CASRTDPAGNQPQHF
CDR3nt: TGTGCCAGCAGAACCGACCCAGCAGGCAATCAGCCCCAGCATTTT

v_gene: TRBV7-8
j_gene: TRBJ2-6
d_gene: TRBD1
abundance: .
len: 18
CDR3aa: CASSLRTGAGSGANVLTF
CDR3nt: TGTGCCAGCAGCTTAAGGACAGGGGCCGGCTCTGGGGCCAACGTCCTGACTTTC

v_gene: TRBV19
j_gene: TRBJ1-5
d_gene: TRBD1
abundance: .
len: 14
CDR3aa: CASRDRGVGQPQHF
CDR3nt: TGTGCCTCTAGGGACAGGGGAGTCGGTCAGCCCCAGCATTTT

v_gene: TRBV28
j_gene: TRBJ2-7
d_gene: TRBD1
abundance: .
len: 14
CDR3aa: CASRLGGQNYEQYF
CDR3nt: TGTGCCAGCAGACTAGGGGGACAGAACTACGAGCAGTACTTC

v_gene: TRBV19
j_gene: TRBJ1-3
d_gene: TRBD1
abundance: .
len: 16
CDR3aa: CASSSRTGSGGNTIYF
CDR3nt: TGTGCCAGTAGTTCCCGGACAGGGAGTGGTGGAAACACCATATATTTT

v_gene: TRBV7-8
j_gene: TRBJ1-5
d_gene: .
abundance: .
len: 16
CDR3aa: CASSLGDRRSNQPQHF
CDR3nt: TGTGCCAGCAGCTTAGGAGACAGGAGAAGCAATCAGCCCCAGCATTTT

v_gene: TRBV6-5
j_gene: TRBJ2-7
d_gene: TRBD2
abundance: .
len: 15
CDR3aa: CASIPRAGLSYEQYF
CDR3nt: TGTGCCAGCATTCCCCGAGCGGGGCTGTCCTATGAGCAGTACTTC

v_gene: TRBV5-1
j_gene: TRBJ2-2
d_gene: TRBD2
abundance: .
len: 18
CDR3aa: CASSSRTSGGAGTGELFF
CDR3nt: TGCGCCAGCAGCTCCCGGACTAGCGGGGGGGCCGGAACCGGGGAGCTGTTTTTT

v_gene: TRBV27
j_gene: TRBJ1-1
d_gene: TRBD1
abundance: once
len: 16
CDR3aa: CASSRSYGTGNTEAFF
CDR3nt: TGTGCCAGCAGTCGATCATATGGGACAGGGAACACTGAAGCTTTCTTT

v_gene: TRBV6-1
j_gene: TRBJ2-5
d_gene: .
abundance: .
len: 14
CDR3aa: CASSPGGPGETQYF
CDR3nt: TGTGCCAGCAGCCCCGGGGGGCCGGGGGAGACCCAGTACTTC

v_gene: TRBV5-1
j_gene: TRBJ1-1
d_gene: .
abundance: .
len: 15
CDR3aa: CASSLTATGTSEAFF
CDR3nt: TGCGCCAGCAGCCTGACCGCTACAGGGACATCTGAAGCTTTCTTT

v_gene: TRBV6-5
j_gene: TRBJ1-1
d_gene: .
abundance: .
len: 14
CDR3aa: CASIPRGAGTEAFF
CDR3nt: TGTGCCAGCATCCCAAGGGGGGCGGGCACTGAAGCTTTCTTT

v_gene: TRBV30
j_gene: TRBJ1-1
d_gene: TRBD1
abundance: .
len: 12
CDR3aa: CAWKGADTEAFF
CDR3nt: TGTGCCTGGAAGGGGGCTGACACTGAAGCTTTCTTT

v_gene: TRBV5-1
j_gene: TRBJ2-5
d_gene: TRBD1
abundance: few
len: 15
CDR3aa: CASSLGQGARETQYF
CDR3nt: TGCGCCAGCAGCCTAGGACAGGGGGCCAGGGAGACCCAGTACTTC

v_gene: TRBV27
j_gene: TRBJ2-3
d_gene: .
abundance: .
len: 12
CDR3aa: CASGGRADTQYF
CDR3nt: TGTGCCAGCGGGGGGCGCGCAGATACGCAGTATTTT

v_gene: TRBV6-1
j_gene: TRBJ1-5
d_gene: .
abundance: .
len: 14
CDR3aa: CASSEVTVNQPQHF
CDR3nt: TGTGCCAGCAGTGAGGTAACAGTAAATCAGCCCCAGCATTTT

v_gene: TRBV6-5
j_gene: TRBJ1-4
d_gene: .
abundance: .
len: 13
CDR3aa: CASQGGAREKLFF
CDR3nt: TGTGCCAGCCAGGGAGGGGCTCGGGAAAAACTGTTTTTT

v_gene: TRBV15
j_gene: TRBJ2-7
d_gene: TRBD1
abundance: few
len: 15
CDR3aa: CATSSGQGASYEQYF
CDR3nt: TGTGCCACCAGCAGTGGACAGGGGGCCTCCTACGAGCAGTACTTC

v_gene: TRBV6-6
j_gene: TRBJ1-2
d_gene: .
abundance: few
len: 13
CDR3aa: CASSVGGANGYTF
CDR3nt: TGTGCCAGCAGCGTTGGGGGCGCAAATGGCTACACCTTC

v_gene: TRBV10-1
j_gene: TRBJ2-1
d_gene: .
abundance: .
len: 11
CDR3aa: CASSTGHQQFF
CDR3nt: TGCGCCAGCAGTACGGGACACCAGCAGTTCTTC

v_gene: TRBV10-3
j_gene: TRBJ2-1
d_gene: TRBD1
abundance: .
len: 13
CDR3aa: CAIRGQGNNEQFF
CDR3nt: TGTGCCATCAGAGGACAGGGAAACAATGAGCAGTTCTTC

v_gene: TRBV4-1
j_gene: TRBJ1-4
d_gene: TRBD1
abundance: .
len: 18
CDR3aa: CASSPGTGGPRSNEKLFF
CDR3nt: TGCGCCAGCAGCCCCGGGACAGGGGGCCCGCGGAGTAATGAAAAACTGTTTTTT

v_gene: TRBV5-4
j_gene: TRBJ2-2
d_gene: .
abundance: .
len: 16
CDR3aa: CASSLGGGANTGELFF
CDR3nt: TGTGCCAGCAGCTTGGGCGGGGGCGCGAACACCGGGGAGCTGTTTTTT

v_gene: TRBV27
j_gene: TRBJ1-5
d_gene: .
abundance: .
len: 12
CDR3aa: CASSLRGQPQHF
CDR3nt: TGTGCCAGCAGTTTGAGAGGCCAGCCCCAGCATTTT

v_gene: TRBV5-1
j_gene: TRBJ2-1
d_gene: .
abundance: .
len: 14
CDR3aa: CASSTDTTYNEQFF
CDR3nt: TGCGCCAGCAGTACGGACACCACCTACAATGAGCAGTTCTTC

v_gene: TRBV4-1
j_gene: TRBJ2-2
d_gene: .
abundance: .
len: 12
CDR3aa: CASSQHTGELFF
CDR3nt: TGCGCCAGCAGCCAACACACCGGGGAGCTGTTTTTT

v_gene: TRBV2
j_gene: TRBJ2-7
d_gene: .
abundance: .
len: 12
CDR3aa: CASRAESYEQYF
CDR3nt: TGTGCCAGCAGGGCCGAGTCCTACGAGCAGTACTTC

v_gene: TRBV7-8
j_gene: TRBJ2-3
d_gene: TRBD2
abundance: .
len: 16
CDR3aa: CASSPRLAGDGDTQYF
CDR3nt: TGTGCCAGCAGCCCTCGACTAGCGGGGGATGGGGATACGCAGTATTTT

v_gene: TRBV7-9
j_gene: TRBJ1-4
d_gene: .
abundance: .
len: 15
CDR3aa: CASSLGSGNNEKLFF
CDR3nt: TGTGCCAGCAGCTTAGGAAGCGGGAATAATGAAAAACTGTTTTTT

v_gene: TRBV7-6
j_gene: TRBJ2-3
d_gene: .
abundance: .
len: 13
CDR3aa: CASSLYLADTQYF
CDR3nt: TGTGCCAGCAGCTTATACTTAGCAGATACGCAGTATTTT

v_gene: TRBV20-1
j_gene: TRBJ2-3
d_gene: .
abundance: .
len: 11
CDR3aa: CSARLADTQYF
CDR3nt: TGCAGTGCTCGACTAGCAGATACGCAGTATTTT